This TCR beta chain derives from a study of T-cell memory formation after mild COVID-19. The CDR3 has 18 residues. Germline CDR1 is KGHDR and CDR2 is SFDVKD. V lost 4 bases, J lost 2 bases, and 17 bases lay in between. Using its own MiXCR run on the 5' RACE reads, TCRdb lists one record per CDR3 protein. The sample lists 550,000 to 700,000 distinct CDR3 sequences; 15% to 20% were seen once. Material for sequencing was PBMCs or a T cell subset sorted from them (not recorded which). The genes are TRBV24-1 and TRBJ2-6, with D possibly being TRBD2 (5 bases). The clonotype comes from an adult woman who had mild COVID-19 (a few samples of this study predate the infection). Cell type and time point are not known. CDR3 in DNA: TGTGCCACCAGTGACGCCTTCGGGGTTGGGACTGGGGCCAACGTCCTGACTTTC. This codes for CATSDAFGVGTGANVLTF.